This TCR beta chain was sequenced during a study of blood T cell repertoires in COVID-19. Study-wide context: Material from acute and convalescent COVID-19 was sourced from the United States, Italy and Spain. Nucleic acid was either cDNA or gDNA, and it came from T cells, B-cell-depleted T cells, or PBMCs.

This clone was seen a handful of times. The V segment lost 4 bases and the J segment 7 bases; nucleotides outside the gene matches: 12. CDR1 and CDR2 from the germline V gene are KGHDR and SFDVKD. The CDR3 contains 17 residues. Original methodology: Using reference gene primer amplification, nucleated cell counts were estimated. Libraries were prepared by immunoSEQ multiplex PCR; TCRdb keeps only in-frame clonotypes and omits some of them. V and J calls and clone size are as listed in that table; D and trimming were resolved from the DNA. The sample has around 60,000 clones; just over 85% are singletons.

The rearrangement uses TRBV24-1 and TRBJ1-5; 10 nucleotides align to TRBD1. The sequence was collected from a man in his forties with acute or convalescent COVID-19. The sequencing input was peripheral blood. The CDR3 sequence is CATSDPIRTGGLQPQHF. In DNA form, the CDR3 reads TGTGCCACCAGTGACCCCATACGGACAGGGGGGTTACAGCCCCAGCATTTT.